One TCR beta chain is described in this entry. Its antigen remains unknown. The sample is drawn from a study of blood T cells in healthy people across ages. Findings of the study overall: Higher diversity and more naive CD4+ cells were features of long-lived donors, compared to aged donors. Roughly linear age-related decline in beta diversity appeared, significant by age 40.

Germline assignment: CDR1 SEHNR and CDR2 FQNEAQ (reference sequence). The CDR3 loop spans 17 amino acids. Trimming removed 5 bases at V and 2 bases at J, with 22 bases between. It was about 10 milliliters of peripheral blood that were drawn from each donor. The second PCR ran about 6 to 11 cycles with a sample-barcoded 5' primer and J-beta primers. TCRdb redid the calling of the 5' RACE reads with MiXCR, one entry per CDR3 protein. This sample has 600,000 to 1,000,000 distinct CDR3 sequences, with roughly 50% found just once. This TCR derives from a man aged 25-45 years in good health. The source material was blood. The rearrangement joins TRBV7-9 to TRBJ2-7; tentatively, D is TRBD1 or TRBD2 (6 bases each). In DNA form, the CDR3 reads TGTGCCAGCAGCCCCCTAGGGGGATCAGGAGGGACCTACGAGCAGTACTTC. This sequence encodes CASSPLGGSGGTYEQYF.